This record looks at one TCR beta chain sequence and its context. This specimen comes from a study of shared clonotypes between healthy human individuals. Study information: Three CD4 naive, three CD4 memory, two CD8 naive and one CD8 memory plate were used per donor.

Evenly divided among several immunoSEQ plates was the genomic DNA of each subset. Some clones are missing from TCRdb's copy, which holds only in-frame ones; the method was immunoSEQ multiplex PCR. Altogether 1.4 million to 1.5 million clones are present, about 96% being singletons, with the ten largest covering roughly 1.2%. The CDR3 totals 17 residues. CDR1 and CDR2 (germline): MDHEN, SYDVKM. V was pared by 4 bases and J by 3 bases, with 12 bases of the junction left unmatched. The chain couples TRBV28 to TRBJ2-7; 10 bases align to TRBD2. The specimen sequenced was naive CD4+ T cells sorted from blood. The subset here: CD45RA+ positively selected. The sequence derives from a man aged 25-40 years in good health. CDR3 bases: TGTGCCAGCAGTTCCGTACATTATCCTAGCGGGAGCTACGAGCAGTACTTC. Protein: CASSSVHYPSGSYEQYF.